This T cell receptor beta chain was sequenced during a study of blood T cell repertoires in COVID-19. In the study overall: Researchers got acute and convalescent COVID-19 samples from the United States, Italy and Spain.

Per the study methods: Amplifying reference gene primers gave estimates of nucleated cell counts. Sequenced by immunoSEQ multiplex PCR; TCRdb stores in-frame clones only, minus some. That table supplies the V and J calls and clone size; D and trimming were determined from the DNA. The sample yields 330,000 or so clones, approximately 90% seen once. Germline-derived CDR1 and CDR2 are SGHTA and FQGNSA. CDR3 length: 17 amino acids. After removal of 0 bases from V and 3 bases from J, the junction contained 7 bases not matched to a gene. The Seattle patients joined while their infection was active and were tracked longitudinally afterward.

The sequencing input was peripheral blood. This chain connects TRBV7-2 to TRBJ1-1, with 10 positions matching TRBD1. The receptor was isolated from a man aged 25 to 40 with COVID-19, enrolled during active disease. CDR3 region: CASSLAYRGQGYTEAFF. Here the CDR3 DNA reads TGTGCCAGCAGCTTAGCTTACCGGGGACAGGGGTACACTGAAGCTTTCTTT. The variable domain in full, completed from reference TRBV7-2 and TRBJ1-1, reads GAGVSQSPSNKVTEKGKDVELRCDPISGHTALYWYRQSLGQGLEFLIYFQGNSAPDKSGLPSDRFSAERTGGSVSTLTIQRTQQEDSAVYLCASSLAYRGQGYTEAFFGQGTRLTVV.